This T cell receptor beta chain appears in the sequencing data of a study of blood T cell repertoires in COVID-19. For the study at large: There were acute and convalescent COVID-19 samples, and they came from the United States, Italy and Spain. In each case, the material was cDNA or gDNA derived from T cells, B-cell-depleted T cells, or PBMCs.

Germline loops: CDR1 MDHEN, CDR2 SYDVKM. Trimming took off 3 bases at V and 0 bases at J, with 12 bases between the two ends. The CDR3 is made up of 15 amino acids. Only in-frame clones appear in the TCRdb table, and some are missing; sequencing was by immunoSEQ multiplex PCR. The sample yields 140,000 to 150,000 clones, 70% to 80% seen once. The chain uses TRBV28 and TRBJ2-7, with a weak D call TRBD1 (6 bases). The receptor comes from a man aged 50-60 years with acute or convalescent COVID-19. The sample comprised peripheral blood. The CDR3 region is CASSLPRDTSYEQYF. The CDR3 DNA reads TGTGCCAGCAGTTTGCCCCGGGACACCTCCTACGAGCAGTACTTC.